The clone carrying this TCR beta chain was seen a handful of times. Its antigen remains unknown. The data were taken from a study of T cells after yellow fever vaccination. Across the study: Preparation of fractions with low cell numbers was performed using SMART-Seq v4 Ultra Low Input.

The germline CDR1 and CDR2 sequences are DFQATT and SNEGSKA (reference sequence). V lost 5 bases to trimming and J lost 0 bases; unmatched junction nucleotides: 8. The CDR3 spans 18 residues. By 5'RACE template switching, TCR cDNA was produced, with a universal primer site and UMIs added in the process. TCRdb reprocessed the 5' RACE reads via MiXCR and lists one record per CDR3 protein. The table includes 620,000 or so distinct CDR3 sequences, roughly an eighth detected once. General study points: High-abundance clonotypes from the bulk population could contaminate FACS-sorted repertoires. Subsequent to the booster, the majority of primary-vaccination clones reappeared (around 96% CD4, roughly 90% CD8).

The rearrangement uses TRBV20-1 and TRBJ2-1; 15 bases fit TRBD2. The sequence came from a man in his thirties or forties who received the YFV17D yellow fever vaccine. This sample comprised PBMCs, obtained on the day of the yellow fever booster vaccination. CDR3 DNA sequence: TGCAGTGCTGTAGGGACTAGCGGGAGGCCGAGCTCCTACAATGAGCAGTTCTTC. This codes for CSAVGTSGRPSSYNEQFF.